The 14 T cell receptor beta chains in this list originate from one sample, sequenced in a study of persistence of HIV-infected CD4 T cells (dated by TCRdb to between 2020 and 2021). Reading the label with the study, this specimen's treatment or condition is: suppressive antiretroviral therapy. A pool of overlapping HIV-1 Gag 15-mer peptides was used at 1 ug per peptide per mL for cell stimulation. Responding CD4+ T cells were sorted by upregulation of both CD40 ligand and CD69. No antigen has been assigned to these receptors. The immunoSEQ hsTCRB assay version 4 in survey mode was used to sequence TCRbeta repertoires from genomic DNA. Entries here come from immuneACCESS through TCRdb and include only in-frame sequences with V and J called. Some clones fail to appear in such tables; in the studies checked, an unresolved V gene covers under half of the shortfall, and the cause of the remainder is unknown. The sample table records over 15,000 clones; less than 75% of these occur just once. Together, the top ten hold 1.5% to 2% of the sample.

The input for sequencing was CD4+ T cells sorted from PBMCs after 18-hour stimulation, taken from a patient who received antiretroviral therapy. In light of the paper, this sample's cell subset or site label describes: CD40L+CD69+ CD4 T cells responding to HIV-1 Gag peptides. All receptors derive from an adult woman with HIV who was CMV-seropositive.

The V and J genes are TRBV5-1 and TRBJ1-1; D call uncertain. The CDR3 sequence is 15 residues long. Trimming took 0 bases from V and 8 from J, leaving 17 bases between them. Germline CDR1 is SGHRS and CDR2 is YFSETQ. The CDR3, as DNA: TGCGCCAGCAGCTTGGCATCCGCTATAGGTGGCGAAGCTTTCTTT. This gives the protein CASSLASAIGGEAFF.

The J gene is TRBJ2-1, the V gene TRBV29-1; tentative D call: TRBD2 (5 bases). The CDR3 totals 17 residues. Germline values: CDR1 SQVTM, CDR2 ANQGSEA. The germline V and J ends were trimmed by 3 bases and 3 bases, with 21 bases remaining between them. CDR3 nucleotide sequence: TGCAGCGTTGAGGCGGGCAGCCTCCCTGGGAACTACAATGAGCAGTTCTTC. It yields the protein CSVEAGSLPGNYNEQFF.

The chain couples TRBV19 to TRBJ1-1, with 7 positions matching TRBD1. J lost 5 bases, V lost 6 bases, and 12 bases had no gene match. The CDR3 runs 15 residues. The germline V gene has CDR1 LNHDA and CDR2 SQIVND (reference sequence). In DNA, the CDR3 is TGTGCCAGTAGCCCACGAGGACAGGCGTGGACTGAAGCTTTCTTT. This translates into CASSPRGQAWTEAFF.

This clone appeared a few times. The CDR3 sequence is CASSEYGGDTQYF. The CDR3 bases are TGCGCCAGCAGCGAGTATGGCGGGGATACGCAGTATTTT. J is TRBJ2-3 and V is TRBV5-1; weak D call: TRBD2 (5 bases). This CDR3 contains 13 residues. The germline gives CDR1 SGHRS, CDR2 YFSETQ. V lost 4 bases and J lost 6, with 12 bases in between.

This chain joins TRBV9 and TRBJ2-1, with D possibly being TRBD2 (5 bases). Per the germline V gene, CDR1 is SGDLS and CDR2 is YYNGEE. The CDR3 loop spans 16 amino acids. Trimming took 0 bases from V and 0 from J, leaving 10 bases between them. The CDR3 DNA sequence: TGTGCCAGCAGCGTAGGAGGGTATAGCTCCTACAATGAGCAGTTCTTC. As protein: CASSVGGYSSYNEQFF.

This clone was observed a handful of times. The genes are TRBV9 and TRBJ1-1; 7 bases are a match to TRBD1. The CDR3 runs to 14 residues. With 3 bases clipped from V and 6 bases from J, the junction kept 8 bases outside the gene matches. Germline assignment: CDR1 SGDLS and CDR2 YYNGEE. The CDR3: CASSATGVVAEAFF. CDR3 nucleotide sequence: TGTGCCAGCAGCGCAACAGGGGTGGTAGCTGAAGCTTTCTTT.

The chain recombines TRBV3-1 (or the pseudogene TRBV3-2) with TRBJ1-4, with D hard to call. Germline loops: CDR1 LGHDT, CDR2 YNNKEL (reference sequence). CDR3 size: 15 residues. V was trimmed by 4 bases and J by 7 bases, leaving 16 bases between them. The CDR3 region has the DNA TGTGCCAGCAGCCGAGTAGGACTCTTCGGTGAAAAACTGTTTTTT. This sequence encodes CASSRVGLFGEKLFF.

The rearrangement uses TRBV19 and TRBJ1-3, with D perhaps matching TRBD1 (5 bases). V dropped 0 bases and J dropped 1 base, with 7 bases sitting between them. The CDR3 totals 15 residues. The V gene's germline CDR1 is LNHDA and CDR2 SQIVND (reference sequence). CDR3 sequence (DNA): TGTGCCAGTAGTATAGACAGGGCGTCTGGAAACACCATATATTTT. Translating gives CASSIDRASGNTIYF.

This clone has a handful of counts. The J gene is TRBJ1-5, the V gene TRBV7-8, with TRBD1 matching 9 bases. With V trimmed by 4 bases and J by 2 bases, 9 bases remained unmatched. The CDR3 runs to 17 residues. Looked up from germline, CDR1 is SGHVS and CDR2 is FQNEAQ. The CDR3 reads CASSSYPQGARNQPQHF. The CDR3 DNA follows: TGTGCCAGCAGCTCTTATCCACAGGGGGCGCGCAATCAGCCCCAGCATTTT.

This clone has only a few counts. V usage is TRBV5-1 and J usage is TRBJ1-6; D ambiguous. V was pared by 2 bases and J by 1 base, with 10 bases between. CDR3 length equals 16 residues. Germline-derived CDR1 and CDR2 are SGHRS and YFSETQ. In DNA form, the CDR3 reads TGCGCCAGCAGCTTAGGCGGGAGGTCCTATAATTCACCCCTCCACTTT. Translated: CASSLGGRSYNSPLHF.

The gene calls are TRBV7-3 and TRBJ2-3; D is perhaps TRBD2 (6 bases). Germline CDR1 is SGHTA and CDR2 is FQGTGA. V was trimmed by 7 bases and J by 6 bases, leaving 17 bases between them. This CDR3 contains 14 residues. CDR3 region: CASKAGSLADTQYF. The CDR3 DNA reads as TGTGCCAGCAAAGCGGGCTCTCTCGCCGATACGCAGTATTTT.

V usage is TRBV30 and J usage is TRBJ1-5; TRBD1 might be the D (5 bases). The length of the CDR3 is 13 residues. CDR1 and CDR2 (germline): GTSNPN, SVGIG (reference sequence). V lost 2 bases to trimming and J lost 6 bases, with 11 bases between them. CDR3: CAWSNRGVQPQHF. CDR3 nucleotides: TGTGCCTGGAGTAATAGGGGAGTTCAGCCCCAGCATTTT.

This clone was picked up a small number of times. The chain recombines TRBV5-1 with TRBJ1-1, with a possible D match to TRBD1 (5 bases). Trimming left V 4 bases short and J 6 bases short, with 16 bases between. Germline CDR1 SGHRS, CDR2 YFSETQ. CDR3 length: 14 residues. CDR3 nucleotides: TGCGCCAGCAGCAGGACCGGGGGGTCCCCTGAAGCTTTCTTT. This translates into CASSRTGGSPEAFF.

The chain carries TRBV3-1 (or the pseudogene TRBV3-2) and TRBJ1-1; D not resolved. Per germline, CDR1 LGHDT and CDR2 YNNKEL (reference sequence). Trimming left V 4 bases short and J 0 bases short, with 9 bases between. CDR3 length: 14 amino acids. The CDR3 protein is CASSPMVMNTEAFF. The CDR3 DNA reads TGTGCCAGCAGCCCTATGGTTATGAACACTGAAGCTTTCTTT.